This T cell receptor (beta chain) was recorded in a study of T cells after posttransplantation cyclophosphamide. Measured with immunoSEQ multiplex PCR; TCRdb has only the in-frame clones, and not every one. Altogether fewer than 55,000 clones are present, roughly 94% being singletons, with the ten largest covering 2.5% to 3%. Note on this clone: Its antigen is unidentified.

Overall study findings and caveats: Later post-transplant blood repertoires were often dominated by donor CD8+ memory clones. Recipient CMV seropositivity and CMV reactivation strongly tracked TRB clonality.

Trimming cost V 4 bases and J 5 bases; bases outside gene matches: 4. CDR1 is MNHNS and CDR2 is SASEGT in the germline V gene. This CDR3 is 15 amino acids long. Peripheral blood was collected from the related graft donor on the marrow donation day. The clonotype originates from a woman between 25 and 40 years old in good health and a related stem cell transplant donor. Sequencing used PBMCs. The chain couples TRBV6-1 to TRBJ2-2; 10 bases map to TRBD1. The CDR3 loop reads CASSGQGAGTGELFF. In DNA form, the CDR3 reads TGTGCCAGCAGTGGACAGGGGGCTGGGACCGGGGAGCTGTTTTTT.